This passage covers 6 T cell receptor beta chains from one sample sequenced in a study of control samples from healthy donors and cancer patients. Clones were read by immunoSEQ multiplex PCR, and TCRdb kept only the in-frame ones, dropping some. The table has about 82,000 clones, about 88% seen once. The specimen was blood. The source of these receptors is a man between 45 and 60 years old in good health.

The rearrangement links TRBV11-2 to TRBJ2-7; D unresolved. The germline gives CDR1 SGHAT, CDR2 FQNNGV. The CDR3 has 14 amino acids. The V end was cut by 0 bases, the J end by 3 bases, with 9 bases between. The CDR3 DNA is TGTGCCAGCAGCTTAGATCGCCAGGTCTACGAGCAGTACTTC. It yields the protein CASSLDRQVYEQYF.

The chain carries TRBV7-2 and TRBJ2-1; 12 nucleotides line up with TRBD2. From germline, CDR1 is SGHTA and CDR2 FQGNSA. The CDR3 spans 16 residues. Trimming at V came to 4 bases and at J to 3 bases, leaving 4 bases not matched to a gene. As DNA, the CDR3 is TGTGCCAGCAGCTCGCTAGCGGGGGGGGACTACAATGAGCAGTTCTTC. It specifies CASSSLAGGDYNEQFF.

The chain links TRBV6-5 to TRBJ2-1; 8 bases align to TRBD1. V was pared by 6 bases and J by 6 bases, with 10 bases of the junction left unmatched. The CDR3 is 15 amino acids. Germline CDR1 is MNHEY and CDR2 is SVGAGI. The CDR3 DNA is TGTGCCAGCAGGAACCCTCGGACAGGGTCCAATGAGCAGTTCTTC. The encoded protein is CASRNPRTGSNEQFF.

This chain links TRBV11-2 with TRBJ2-2; possibly TRBD2 for D (6 bases). The V end lost 5 bases, the J end lost 2 bases, and 9 bases lay between the germline ends. The CDR3 sequence is 14 residues long. Germline V gene lookup returns CDR1 SGHAT and CDR2 FQNNGV. The CDR3 sequence is CASSGRGNTGELFF. DNA of the CDR3: TGTGCCAGCAGCGGGCGGGGTAACACCGGGGAGCTGTTTTTT.

The genes are TRBV18 and TRBJ2-1, with a possible D match to TRBD2 (5 bases). The V and J ends lost 4 bases and 1 base respectively, with 14 bases between them. The germline gives CDR1 KGHSH, CDR2 LQKENI. The CDR3 totals 16 residues. The DNA of the CDR3 is TGTGCCAGCTCACTAAGCATGGGCGGGTCCTACAATGAGCAGTTCTTC. The encoded protein is CASSLSMGGSYNEQFF.

This chain links TRBV7-2 with TRBJ1-2; 8 bases line up with TRBD1. Per germline, CDR1 SGHTA and CDR2 FQGNSA. With 0 bases clipped from V and 4 bases from J, the junction kept 10 bases outside the gene matches. The CDR3 has 17 amino acids. Written as DNA, the CDR3 is TGTGCCAGCAGCTTAGCTTTAGCATCGGACAGGGCCTATGGCTACACCTTC. Translated, it gives CASSLALASDRAYGYTF.